These 27 T cell receptor beta chains share one sample of origin, sequenced in a study of immune heterogeneity within non-small cell lung tumors. Bulk tumor genomic DNA (approximately 640 ng per sample) served as template. Multiple biopsies spaced far apart were taken from each primary tumor during surgery. The patients were newly diagnosed with non-small cell lung cancer, had not been treated, and had curative surgery. Multiplex PCR relied on 32 V and 13 J primers to amplify TCR beta CDR3. TCRdb passed the multiplex PCR reads through MiXCR, listing each CDR3 protein once. Here the sample spans about 3,400 distinct CDR3 sequences, about two fifths being singletons. The sequenced sample consisted of lung tumor tissue. The receptors stem from a man in his 70s with non-small cell lung cancer.

CDR3 loop: CATRGLGDELYEQYF. The CDR3 DNA follows: TGTGCCACCCGAGGCTTAGGGGATGAATTATACGAGCAGTACTTC. The chain uses TRBV6-1 and TRBJ2-7; tentatively, D is TRBD1 (5 bases). Germline V gene lookup returns CDR1 MNHNS and CDR2 SASEGT. V was trimmed by 10 bases and J by 4 bases, leaving 23 bases between them. This CDR3 has 15 residues.

This sequence joins TRBV7-8 and TRBJ2-5, with TRBD2 as a possible D gene (5 bases). The CDR3 contains 12 residues. V was trimmed by 5 bases and J by 4 bases, leaving 8 bases between them. Germline values: CDR1 SGHVS, CDR2 FQNEAQ. The CDR3: CASSVGGETQYF. The DNA of the CDR3 is TGTGCCAGCAGCGTAGGAGGAGAGACCCAGTACTTC.

This clonotype has just a few counts. The CDR3 sequence: CARKDRNYGYTF. CDR3 DNA sequence: TGTGCCAGAAAGGACAGGAACTATGGCTACACCTTC. The V gene is TRBV30, the J gene TRBJ1-2, with TRBD1 identical over 7 bases. The CDR3 is 12 residues long. V lost 8 bases and J lost 2; bases outside the gene matches: 5. The germline V gene encodes CDR1 GTSNPN and CDR2 SVGIG (reference sequence). Supplemented by reference TRBV30 and TRBJ1-2, the full variable domain reads SQTIHQWPATLVQPVGSPLSLECTVEGTSNPNLYWYRQAAGRGLQLLFYSVGIGQISSEVPQNLSASRPQDRQFILSSKKLLLSDSGFYLCARKDRNYGYTFGSGTRLTVV.

This clonotype was detected only a few times. The V call is TRBV9, the J call TRBJ2-2; D remains unclear. Germline CDR1 SGDLS, CDR2 YYNGEE. CDR3 length: 16 amino acids. The ends were cut back, 0 bases at V and 4 bases at J, with 13 bases in the middle. The CDR3 DNA reads TGTGCCAGCAGCGTAGCTTTGCTCGGTAGCACCGGGGAGCTGTTTTTT. It translates to CASSVALLGSTGELFF.

This clonotype appeared a single time. This chain connects TRBV6-2 or TRBV6-3 to TRBJ2-2, with D possibly being TRBD1 (5 bases). The CDR3 is 14 amino acids. The germline CDR1 and CDR2 sequences are MNHEY and SVGEGT. Trimming pared 8 bases from V and 2 bases from J, leaving 12 bases between. CDR3 residues: CASRTGRNTGELFF. The CDR3 DNA is TGTGCCAGCCGAACAGGTCGTAACACCGGGGAGCTGTTTTTT.

This clonotype was found a few times. The chain uses TRBV25-1 and TRBJ1-6; D is ambiguous. Germline V gives CDR1 MGHDK, CDR2 SYGVNS. CDR3 size: 15 residues. The V gene lost 2 bases and the J gene lost 0 bases, with 5 bases spanning the gap. CDR3 sequence (DNA): TGTGCCAGCAGTGAAGGGAGCTCCTATAATTCACCCCTCCACTTT. Protein: CASSEGSSYNSPLHF.

The rearrangement uses TRBV30 and TRBJ2-1; D remains ambiguous. The germline V gene has CDR1 GTSNPN and CDR2 SVGIG (reference sequence). V was pared by 2 bases and J by 5 bases, with 7 bases between. The CDR3 totals 12 residues. The CDR3 nucleotides are TGTGCCTGGAGTTCGGTGCACAATGAGCAGTTCTTC. Its protein is CAWSSVHNEQFF.

This CDR3 is CASVLGGRPGGYTF. CDR3 bases: TGTGCCAGCGTGCTTGGGGGGCGTCCCGGGGGCTACACCTTC. V and J are TRBV6-1 and TRBJ1-2; D possibly corresponds to TRBD1 (6 bases). Trimming removed 8 bases at V and 8 bases at J, with 21 bases between. Looked up from germline, CDR1 is MNHNS and CDR2 is SASEGT. This CDR3 region has 14 residues.

In this sample, this clonotype turned up a few times. The genes are TRBV19 and TRBJ2-4; D is uncertain. Germline V gene sequence: CDR1 LNHDA, CDR2 SQIVND (reference sequence). This CDR3 has 13 amino acids. Trimming took off 11 bases at V and 0 bases at J, with 11 bases between the two ends. CDR3 sequence: CASTSLAKNIQYF. CDR3 sequence (DNA): TGTGCCTCCACCTCTTTAGCCAAAAACATTCAGTACTTC.

This clonotype was counted only a few times. The chain couples TRBV12-3 or TRBV12-4 to TRBJ1-5; D remains ambiguous. V lost 1 base and J 4 bases, leaving 11 bases between the germline ends. The CDR3 runs 15 residues. This chain's CDR3 is CASSLGSVGNQPQHF. The CDR3 bases are TGTGCCAGCAGTTTAGGCTCGGTAGGGAATCAGCCCCAGCATTTT.

This clonotype was seen a handful of times. The rearrangement links TRBV11-3 to TRBJ1-1, with a possible D match to TRBD1 (5 bases). The CDR3 length is 12 residues. V lost 5 bases and J 4 bases, leaving 8 bases between the germline ends. Looked up from germline, CDR1 is SGHNT and CDR2 is YENEEA. CDR3 nucleotides: TGTGCCAGCAGCCCGAGGGGCACTGAAGCTTTCTTT. It translates to CASSPRGTEAFF.

Only a few counts were recorded for this clonotype. The chain uses TRBV27 and TRBJ1-5, with 9 bases identical to TRBD1. V gave up 0 bases and J gave up 1 base; unmatched junction bases: 4. This CDR3 has 17 amino acids. Germline CDR1 and CDR2: MNHEY and SMNVEV (reference sequence). The CDR3 DNA sequence: TGTGCCAGCAGTTTATCGATAGGACAGGGGAGCAATCAGCCCCAGCATTTT. Its protein product is CASSLSIGQGSNQPQHF.

J is TRBJ1-1 and V is TRBV6-1, with a tentative D call TRBD1 (6 bases). CDR1 is MNHNS and CDR2 is SASEGT in the germline V gene. V was trimmed by 6 bases and J by 2 bases, leaving 19 bases between them. The CDR3 runs to 16 residues. The DNA for the CDR3 is TGTGCCAGCAGGGATACAGGGAGAGGAATCAACACTGAAGCTTTCTTT. Its protein is CASRDTGRGINTEAFF.

The chain employs TRBV6-1 and TRBJ2-1; D is ambiguous. The CDR3 runs to 13 residues. Germline V CDR1 and CDR2: MNHNS, SASEGT. The V gene lost 2 bases and the J gene lost 6 bases, with 8 bases spanning the gap. The CDR3 loop reads CASSENYPNEQFF. The CDR3 nucleotides are TGTGCCAGCAGTGAAAACTACCCCAATGAGCAGTTCTTC.

This chain connects TRBV2 to TRBJ2-7; TRBD2 aligns across 8 bases. Germline V CDR1 and CDR2: SNHLY, FYNNEI. J gave up 6 bases and V 3 bases, and 13 bases lay outside the gene matches. CDR3 length: 16 residues. This CDR3 is CASSDVASSGIGEQYF. DNA for the CDR3: TGTGCCAGCAGTGATGTCGCGAGTAGCGGGATTGGCGAGCAGTACTTC.

Relative to its sample, this clonotype is medium-sized (0.01 to 0.1%). This chain connects TRBV28 to TRBJ2-7, with 8 bases matching TRBD1. CDR3 length equals 16 residues. The germline V gene encodes CDR1 MDHEN and CDR2 SYDVKM. J gave up 2 bases and V 5 bases, and 11 bases lay outside the gene matches. CDR3 protein: CASSPNGQGPAYEQYF. In DNA form, the CDR3 reads TGTGCCAGCAGTCCGAATGGACAGGGACCCGCCTACGAGCAGTACTTC.

The rearrangement links TRBV6-4 to TRBJ2-2; D not certain. V dropped 5 bases and J dropped 3 bases, with 13 bases sitting between them. This CDR3 has 15 amino acids. Germline values: CDR1 MRHNA, CDR2 SNTAGT. The CDR3 here is CASSNHPGDTGELFF. CDR3 DNA: TGTGCCAGCAGTAACCACCCTGGGGACACCGGGGAGCTGTTTTTT.

The J gene is TRBJ1-1, the V gene TRBV11-2; weak D call: TRBD1 (6 bases). Per the germline V gene, CDR1 is SGHAT and CDR2 is FQNNGV. CDR3 size: 14 residues. Trimming removed 6 bases at V and 3 bases at J, with 14 bases between. This CDR3 reads CASSIGTSYTEAFF. The CDR3 DNA sequence: TGTGCCAGCAGTATAGGGACATCTTACACTGAAGCTTTCTTT.

The chain recombines TRBV20-1 with TRBJ1-1; D might be TRBD1 (6 bases). CDR3 length: 11 residues. CDR1 DFQATT and CDR2 SNEGSKA come from the germline V gene (reference sequence). Trimming shortened V by 5 bases and J by 8 bases, and 12 bases separated the two germline ends. The CDR3 DNA reads as TGCAGTGCTGAGCTCGGACAGGAAGCTTTCTTT. This sequence encodes CSAELGQEAFF.

V gene TRBV2 combines with J gene TRBJ2-3; D is undetermined. CDR3 length: 15 amino acids. Trimming cost V 2 bases and J 2 bases, with 11 bases left between them. From germline, CDR1 is SNHLY and CDR2 FYNNEI. Written as DNA, the CDR3 is TGTGCCAGCAGTGAACTGACATTTACCACAGATACGCAGTATTTT. It is translated as CASSELTFTTDTQYF.

This rearrangement joins TRBV6-1 to TRBJ2-3; no clear D. Trimming stripped 1 base from V and 1 base from J, with 9 bases between. Germline CDR1 MNHNS, CDR2 SASEGT. The CDR3 runs 15 residues. The CDR3 bases are TGTGCCAGCAGTGAAGTAGGGTACCGCACAGATACGCAGTATTTT. It encodes CASSEVGYRTDTQYF.

By share of the sample, this clonotype is large (0.1 to 1%). This sequence joins TRBV7-9 and TRBJ2-7; TRBD2 aligns across 8 bases. V gave up 6 bases and J gave up 5 bases; unmatched junction bases: 3. The CDR3 has 12 residues. CDR1 and CDR2 from the germline V gene are SEHNR and FQNEAQ (reference sequence). The CDR3 is CASRGLGDEQYF. CDR3 sequence (DNA): TGTGCCAGCAGGGGACTAGGGGACGAGCAGTACTTC.

The chain employs TRBV15 and TRBJ2-5, with D maybe TRBD2 (5 bases). Per germline, CDR1 LNHNV and CDR2 YYDKDF (reference sequence). The V and J ends lost 0 bases and 2 bases respectively, with 19 bases between them. The CDR3 is 18 residues long. The CDR3 protein is CATSRDIGSGGLQETQYF. CDR3 nucleotides: TGTGCCACCAGCAGAGATATTGGGTCCGGCGGGCTTCAAGAGACCCAGTACTTC.

V is TRBV7-9 and J is TRBJ1-2, with D possibly matching TRBD1 (6 bases). CDR1 is SEHNR and CDR2 is FQNEAQ in the germline V gene (reference sequence). CDR3 length equals 15 residues. Trimming pared 1 base from V and 3 bases from J, leaving 12 bases between. In DNA, the CDR3 is TGTGCCAGCAGCTTAGACTACAGGGCTGACTATGGCTACACCTTC. It codes for CASSLDYRADYGYTF.

In its sample, this clonotype is medium-sized. The chain has TRBV20-1 and TRBJ1-1, with TRBD1 identical over 7 bases. J lost 6 bases, V lost 5 bases, and 12 bases had no gene match. Germline lookup yields CDR1 DFQATT and CDR2 SNEGSKA (reference sequence). This CDR3 has 14 amino acids. In DNA form, the CDR3 reads TGCAGTGCTTTGGACAGGCGGGGTAACCCTGAAGCTTTCTTT. It specifies CSALDRRGNPEAFF.

This clonotype was detected a few times. The chain combines TRBV18 with TRBJ1-2, with D maybe TRBD1 (5 bases). This CDR3 region has 15 residues. Between the trimmed V and J ends, which lost 2 bases and 3 bases, there was a span of 13 bases. CDR1 and CDR2 from the germline V gene are KGHSH and LQKENI. CDR3 sequence: CASSPVDRGYYGYTF. CDR3 bases: TGTGCCAGCTCACCAGTGGATCGGGGGTACTATGGCTACACCTTC.

This clonotype was observed a few times. CDR3 amino acids: CASSLSRPTDEQYF. The DNA of the CDR3 is TGTGCCAGCAGCTTGAGCCGGCCAACAGACGAGCAGTACTTC. The V gene is TRBV5-8, the J gene TRBJ2-7; no firm D call. V was clipped by 1 base and J by 5 bases, with 13 bases between them. The V gene's germline CDR1 is SGHTS and CDR2 YDEGEE. The CDR3 length is 14 residues.